This T cell receptor beta chain was found in a study of CD8+ T cells in alopecia areata. Study at large: Treated patients took oral tofacitinib at 5 to 10 mg twice daily.

After isolation, RNA underwent reverse transcription to generate cDNA as the sequencing template. Repertoires were generated with immunoSEQ multiplex PCR, while TCRdb's copy carries only in-frame clones and drops some. The table records 55,000 to 70,000 clones, around 49% of them present only once. There are 16 residues in the CDR3. Germline assignment: CDR1 MGHRA and CDR2 YSYEKL. V shed 2 bases, J shed 5 bases, and the junction held 11 bases outside the gene matches. The source is a human donor with alopecia areata. This chain joins TRBV4-1 and TRBJ2-7; 8 bases fit TRBD2. The sample in question was CD8+ T cells sorted from blood, obtained at week 0. In nucleotides, the CDR3 is TGCGCCAGCAGCCAACAAATAGCGGGATTCCTCGACGAGCAGTACTTC. Translating it yields CASSQQIAGFLDEQYF.